This paragraph reports one T cell receptor (beta chain). Its antigen is still unknown. The record originates from a study of cytomegalovirus exposure and HLA in healthy donors. The study's findings and limits: Later analysis identified a missense DCLRE1C variant that was linked to TCR beta V- and J-gene trimming. Later findings reportedly placed an Asian-associated ancestry cluster below the roughly 660-donor mean for N-insertions. Reported performance of the classifier showed diagnosis of cytomegalovirus status with high specificity and sensitivity. According to an earlier analysis, most TCR beta V segments yielded productive rearrangements about 87% or about 30% of the time.

Germline V gene sequence: CDR1 WNHNN, CDR2 SYGVQD (reference sequence). CDR3 size: 17 residues. J was trimmed by 1 base and V by 3 bases; bases with no gene match: 10. A multiplex PCR was run with 60 Vbeta primers and 13 Jbeta primers. The repertoire was sequenced with immunoSEQ multiplex PCR; TCRdb's copy has only in-frame clones and lacks some. The sample lists 150,000 to 250,000 clones, 70% to 90% seen once, with about 2.3% in the top ten. This TCR was recovered from a woman aged 45-60 years in good health and CMV-seronegative. Sequencing used PBMCs. The chain joins TRBV10-1 to TRBJ2-7, with TRBD1 identical over 9 bases. CDR3 residues: CASSDDTGTGISYEQYF. CDR3 nucleotide sequence: TGCGCCAGCAGTGACGATACCGGGACAGGGATATCCTACGAGCAGTACTTC.